The source of this TCR beta chain is a study of blood T cell repertoires in COVID-19. Overall study: The United States, Italy and Spain were the sources of the acute and convalescent COVID-19 samples. PBMCs, B-cell-depleted T cells, or T cells were the source of the cDNA or gDNA that made up the material.

Trimming cost V 4 bases and J 4 bases; bases outside gene matches: 9. The germline V gene has CDR1 MNHEY and CDR2 SVGAGI. The CDR3 is made up of 15 amino acids. In the original processing: Reference gene primer amplification in the assay estimated nucleated cell counts. The repertoire was sequenced with immunoSEQ multiplex PCR; TCRdb's copy has only in-frame clones and lacks some. V, J and clone size reflect that table, while D and trimming were determined from the DNA. This sample carries 55,000 to 80,000 clones, 75% to 90% of them seen once, and the ten largest clones take approximately 9%. Source material: peripheral blood. The rearrangement links TRBV6-5 to TRBJ1-2, with TRBD1 identical over 7 bases. The receptor was isolated from a man older than 75 with acute or convalescent COVID-19. This CDR3 is CASSSRQGRGYGYTF. For the CDR3, the DNA is TGTGCCAGCAGTTCGAGACAGGGTAGAGGCTATGGCTACACCTTC.